The 22 T cell receptor beta chains below come from one sample, sequenced in a study. The TRBV12-4/TRBJ1-2 clonotypes were amplified using barcode primers with ligated adaptors. TCRdb ran MiXCR on the multiplex PCR reads and lists one entry per CDR3 protein. The sample includes approximately 400 distinct CDR3 sequences, 31% of them seen just once. Tregs were sorted as CD4+CD25+CD127-/low cells. Sequenced: tumor-infiltrating Tregs sorted from the breast tumor. These receptors were collected from a female donor with breast cancer.

The chain has TRBV12-3 or TRBV12-4 and TRBJ1-2; tentatively, D is TRBD1 (5 bases). This CDR3 spans 13 amino acids. The ends were cut back, 2 bases at V and 4 bases at J, with 8 bases in the middle. CDR3 sequence (DNA): TGTGCCAGCAGTTTAAGTACAGGCTATGGCTACACCTTC. Amino acids: CASSLSTGYGYTF.

The gene calls are TRBV12-3 or TRBV12-4 and TRBJ1-2; 10 bases match TRBD1. The length of the CDR3 is 14 residues. V was clipped by 4 bases and J by 7 bases; unmatched bases: 6. The CDR3 reads CASSSRDRGSGYTF. The CDR3 DNA follows: TGTGCCAGCAGTTCCAGGGACAGGGGCTCTGGCTACACCTTC.

By share, this clonotype counts as large. The J gene is TRBJ1-2, the V gene TRBV12-3 or TRBV12-4, with no clear D. This CDR3 has 13 amino acids. The germline V and J ends were trimmed by 6 bases and 2 bases, with 10 bases remaining between them. The CDR3 region is CASSPTVNYGYTF. In DNA, the CDR3 is TGTGCCAGCAGCCCTACAGTAAACTATGGCTACACCTTC.

As DNA, the CDR3 is TGTGCCAGCAGTTCCTGGGACCGTGGCTTACATGGCTACACCTTC. Amino acid sequence: CASSSWDRGLHGYTF. The rearrangement uses TRBV12-3 or TRBV12-4 and TRBJ1-2, with D tentatively TRBD1 (5 bases). Trimming removed 4 bases from V and 6 bases from J, with 18 bases in between. The CDR3 contains 15 residues.

This clonotype came up a few times. The chain joins TRBV12-3 or TRBV12-4 to TRBJ1-2; D is unclear. The CDR3 is 13 amino acids. V dropped 3 bases and J dropped 4 bases, with 9 bases sitting between them. CDR3 DNA: TGTGCCAGCAGTTTTGTCGCGGGCTATGGCTACACCTTC. This sequence encodes CASSFVAGYGYTF.

The rearrangement uses TRBV12-3 or TRBV12-4 and TRBJ1-2; no definite D call. With 8 bases removed from V and 3 bases from J, the gap between germline ends came to 10 bases. There are 12 residues in the CDR3. CDR3 amino acids: CASWASDYGYTF. The CDR3 DNA is TGTGCCAGCTGGGCCTCAGACTATGGCTACACCTTC.

On this clonotype itself: One junction end disagrees with the germline gene, perhaps due to a read error. V gene TRBV12-3 or TRBV12-4 combines with J gene TRBJ1-2; 8 nucleotides line up with TRBD1. The CDR3 sequence is 11 residues long. In DNA, the CDR3 is TGTGCCAGCAGTTTAGGGACGGGACAGGCCTTC. Encoded protein: CASSLGTGQAF.

By sample fraction, this clonotype is medium-sized (0.01 to 0.1%). The chain uses TRBV12-3 or TRBV12-4 and TRBJ1-2, with D perhaps TRBD1 (6 bases). Between the trimmed V and J ends, which lost 3 bases and 6 bases, there was a span of 8 bases. The CDR3 contains 12 residues. CDR3 DNA sequence: TGTGCCAGCAGTTTGGCAGGGGATGGCTACACCTTC. The encoded protein is CASSLAGDGYTF.

By share, this clonotype ranks as large. The chain is built from TRBV12-5 and TRBJ1-2, with D perhaps matching TRBD1 (5 bases). Trimming removed 0 bases from V and 7 bases from J, with 12 bases in between. Germline CDR1 reads LGHNT; CDR2 reads FRNRAP. The CDR3 has 14 residues. The CDR3 sequence is CASGLVPGAGGYTF. In DNA form, the CDR3 reads TGTGCTAGTGGTTTGGTACCCGGGGCAGGTGGCTACACCTTC.

The chain is built from TRBV12-3 or TRBV12-4 and TRBJ1-2; D is perhaps TRBD1 (6 bases). The CDR3 consists of 15 residues. Trimming took 5 bases from V and 1 from J, leaving 14 bases between them. In DNA form, the CDR3 reads TGTGCCAGCAGTCAAGCCGGGACAAATAACTATGGCTACACCTTC. It encodes CASSQAGTNNYGYTF.

The rearrangement joins TRBV12-3 or TRBV12-4 to TRBJ1-2, with D hard to call. The V end lost 3 bases, the J end lost 2 bases, and 10 bases lay between the germline ends. This CDR3 comprises 14 residues. Here the CDR3 DNA reads TGTGCCAGCAGTTTGGACGGAGCAAACTATGGCTACACCTTC. Translation: CASSLDGANYGYTF.

There are a few counts of this clonotype. This chain links TRBV12-3 or TRBV12-4 with TRBJ1-2; D might be TRBD1 (6 bases). The CDR3 loop spans 14 amino acids. Trimming left V 7 bases short and J 1 base short, with 13 bases between. This chain's CDR3 is CASTDSRINYGYTF. DNA of the CDR3: TGTGCCAGCACGGACAGCAGAATTAACTATGGCTACACCTTC.

This clonotype is judged medium-sized. The genes are TRBV12-3 or TRBV12-4 and TRBJ1-2, with 8 positions matching TRBD1. This CDR3 contains 14 residues. Trimming cost V 5 bases and J 3 bases; bases outside gene matches: 5. The CDR3 region is CASSPGQGDYGYTF. Written as DNA, the CDR3 is TGTGCCAGCAGTCCAGGACAGGGTGACTATGGCTACACCTTC.

This chain joins TRBV12-3 or TRBV12-4 and TRBJ1-2, with D uncertain. Trimming removed 6 bases at V and 0 bases at J, with 8 bases between. This CDR3 comprises 13 residues. The CDR3 nucleotides read TGTGCCAGCAGAGCTAATACTAACTATGGCTACACCTTC. This translates into CASRANTNYGYTF.

Within the sample, this clonotype is hyperexpanded. The CDR3: CASSSRDRGGYGYTF. As DNA, the CDR3 is TGTGCCAGCAGTTCCAGGGACAGGGGTGGCTATGGCTACACCTTC. V gene TRBV12-3 or TRBV12-4 combines with J gene TRBJ1-2; 10 bases are a match to TRBD1. With 4 bases clipped from V and 4 bases from J, the junction kept 6 bases outside the gene matches. This CDR3 has 15 residues.

Sample share makes this clonotype hyperexpanded. The chain has TRBV12-3 or TRBV12-4 and TRBJ1-2; D not certain. The CDR3 spans 14 residues. V lost 3 bases and J lost 8, with 16 bases in between. The CDR3 region has the DNA TGTGCCAGCAGTTTCAGGCTCCGGGAGGGAGGCTACACCTTC. This gives the protein CASSFRLREGGYTF.

This clonotype counts as medium-sized. This chain joins TRBV12-3 or TRBV12-4 and TRBJ1-2; no reliable D call. This CDR3 has 16 amino acids. With 6 bases removed from V and 2 bases from J, the gap between germline ends came to 19 bases. The CDR3 loop reads CASSFRVQTGNYGYTF. In DNA, the CDR3 is TGTGCCAGCAGCTTTAGGGTTCAGACGGGCAACTATGGCTACACCTTC.

This clonotype was detected a few times. The chain carries TRBV12-3 or TRBV12-4 and TRBJ1-2; the D is unclear. V lost 5 bases and J 6 bases, leaving 22 bases between the germline ends. This CDR3 is 16 amino acids long. The CDR3 here is CASSPHRRPLWNGYTF. DNA of the CDR3: TGTGCCAGCAGTCCGCACAGACGGCCCTTATGGAATGGCTACACCTTC.

The CDR3 coding sequence is TGTGCCAGCAGTTACGTAAGGTCTGGCTACACCTTC. Amino acid sequence: CASSYVRSGYTF. This sequence joins TRBV12-3 or TRBV12-4 and TRBJ1-2; D uncertain. CDR3 length: 12 amino acids. Trimming removed 4 bases from V and 7 bases from J, with 10 bases in between.

This clonotype is medium-sized within its sample. This chain joins TRBV12-3 or TRBV12-4 and TRBJ1-2; D is unresolved. This CDR3 is 13 amino acids long. V lost 1 base to trimming and J lost 8 bases, with 11 bases between them. In DNA form, the CDR3 reads TGTGCCAGCAGTTTAGTTAACCCGCTAGGCTACACCTTC. Amino acids: CASSLVNPLGYTF.

This clonotype is hyperexpanded. The J gene is TRBJ1-2, the V gene TRBV12-3 or TRBV12-4; D is unclear. V was clipped by 3 bases and J by 7 bases, with 15 bases between them. This CDR3 is 14 amino acids long. The CDR3 sequence: CASSLERLSSGYTF. The CDR3 bases are TGTGCCAGCAGTTTGGAGAGGCTTTCAAGTGGCTACACCTTC.

Judged by abundance, this clonotype is large. This sequence joins TRBV12-3 or TRBV12-4 and TRBJ1-2; D uncertain. V was pared by 5 bases and J by 5 bases, with 18 bases between. The CDR3 length is 15 residues. Written as DNA, the CDR3 is TGTGCCAGCAGTCCTGTCCTTGGGAGAGTATATGGCTACACCTTC. This encodes CASSPVLGRVYGYTF.